This TCR beta chain originates from a study of cytomegalovirus exposure and HLA in healthy donors. Study findings and constraints: TCR beta V segments were, for the most part, productive about 87% or about 30% of the time in an earlier analysis.

As regards this clone: Its antigen is not known.

Germline V gene lookup returns CDR1 LGHNA and CDR2 YSLEER. The CDR3 has 13 residues. The study ran its PCR with 60 Vbeta and 13 Jbeta primers. The repertoire was sequenced with immunoSEQ multiplex PCR; TCRdb's copy has only in-frame clones and lacks some. The data show about 170,000 clones, with approximately 73% seen just once and around 5% held by the top ten. This clonotype was obtained from a woman aged 18-35 years in good health and CMV-seropositive. The gene calls are TRBV4-3 and TRBJ2-5; D gene uncertain. The J call is doubtful: the DNA matches TRBJ2-7 better. The sample was PBMCs. Here the CDR3 reads CASSQTTVYEQYF. The CDR3 coding sequence is TGCGCCAGCAGCCAAACCACGGTTTACGAGCAGTACTTC.